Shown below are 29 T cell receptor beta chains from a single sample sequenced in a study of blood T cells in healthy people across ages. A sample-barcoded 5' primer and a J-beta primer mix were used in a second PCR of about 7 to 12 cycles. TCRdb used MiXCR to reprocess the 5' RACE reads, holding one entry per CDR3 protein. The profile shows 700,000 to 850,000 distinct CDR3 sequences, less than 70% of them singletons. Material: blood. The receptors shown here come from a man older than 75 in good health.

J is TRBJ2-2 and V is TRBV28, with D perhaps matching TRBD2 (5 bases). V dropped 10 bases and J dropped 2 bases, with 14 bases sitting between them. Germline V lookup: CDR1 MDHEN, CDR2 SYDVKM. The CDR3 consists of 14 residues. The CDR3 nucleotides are TGTGCCACCGCCGGCGGGTTCAACACCGGGGAGCTGTTTTTT. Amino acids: CATAGGFNTGELFF.

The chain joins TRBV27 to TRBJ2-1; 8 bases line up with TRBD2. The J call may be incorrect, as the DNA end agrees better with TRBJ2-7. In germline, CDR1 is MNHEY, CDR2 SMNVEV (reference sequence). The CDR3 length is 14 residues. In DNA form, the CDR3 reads TGTGCCAGCAGTACGATAGCGGGGTACAATGAGCAGTACTTC. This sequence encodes CASSTIAGYNEQYF.

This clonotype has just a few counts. CDR3: CASRELNHNEQFF. The DNA for the CDR3 is TGTGCCAGCAGAGAACTGAATCACAATGAGCAGTTCTTC. This chain uses TRBV7-2 with TRBJ2-1; D is ambiguous. Germline assignment: CDR1 SGHTA and CDR2 FQGNSA. The CDR3 consists of 13 residues. V lost 6 bases, J lost 5 bases, and 11 bases lay in between.

The CDR3 is CASSLRQGRGQPQHF. The CDR3 nucleotides read TGTGCCAGCAGCTTGAGGCAGGGGAGAGGTCAGCCCCAGCATTTT. The chain recombines TRBV7-2 with TRBJ1-5; weak D call: TRBD1 (6 bases). Germline V CDR1 and CDR2: SGHTA, FQGNSA. CDR3 size: 15 residues. V lost 3 bases and J lost 6, with 15 bases in between.

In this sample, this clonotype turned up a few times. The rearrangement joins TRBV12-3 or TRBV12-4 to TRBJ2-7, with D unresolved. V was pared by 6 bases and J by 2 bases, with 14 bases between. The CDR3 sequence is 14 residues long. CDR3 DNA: TGTGCCAGCAGATCCGGAAAAGGCGCCTACGAGCAGTACTTC. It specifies CASRSGKGAYEQYF.

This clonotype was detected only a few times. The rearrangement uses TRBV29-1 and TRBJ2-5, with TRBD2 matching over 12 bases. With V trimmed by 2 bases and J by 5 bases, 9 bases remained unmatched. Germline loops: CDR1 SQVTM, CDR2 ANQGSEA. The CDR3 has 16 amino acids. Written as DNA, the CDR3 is TGCAGCGTTGAAAATCCTAGCGGGAGGGCCGGGGAGACCCAGTACTTC. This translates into CSVENPSGRAGETQYF. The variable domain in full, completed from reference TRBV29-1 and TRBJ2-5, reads SAVISQKPSRDICQRGTSLTIQCQVDSQVTMMFWYRQQPGQSLTLIATANQGSEATYESGFVIDKFPISRPNLTFSTLTVSNMSPEDSSIYLCSVENPSGRAGETQYFGPGTRLLVL.

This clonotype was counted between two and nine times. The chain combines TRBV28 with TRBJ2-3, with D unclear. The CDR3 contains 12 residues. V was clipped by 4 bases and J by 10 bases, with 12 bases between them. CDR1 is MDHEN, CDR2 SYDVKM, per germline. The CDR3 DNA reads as TGTGCCAGCAGTTCCCTCCGGCGTCCGCAGTATTTT. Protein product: CASSSLRRPQYF.

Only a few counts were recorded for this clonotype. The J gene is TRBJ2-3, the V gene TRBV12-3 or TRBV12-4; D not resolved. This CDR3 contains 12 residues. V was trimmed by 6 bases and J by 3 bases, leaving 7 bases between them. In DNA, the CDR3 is TGTGCCAGCAGCCCTATGACAGATACGCAGTATTTT. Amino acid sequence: CASSPMTDTQYF.

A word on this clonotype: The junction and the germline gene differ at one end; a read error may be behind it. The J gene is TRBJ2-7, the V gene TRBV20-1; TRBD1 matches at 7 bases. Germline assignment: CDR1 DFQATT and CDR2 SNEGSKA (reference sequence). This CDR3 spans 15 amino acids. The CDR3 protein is CSARAPPWGQIEQYF. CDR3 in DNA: TGTAGTGCTAGAGCCCCCCCTTGGGGACAGATCGAGCAGTACTTC.

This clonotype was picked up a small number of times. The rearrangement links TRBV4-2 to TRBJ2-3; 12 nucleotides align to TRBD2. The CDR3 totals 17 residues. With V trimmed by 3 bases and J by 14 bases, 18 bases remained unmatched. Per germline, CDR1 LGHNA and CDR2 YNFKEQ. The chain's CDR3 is CASSHNLAGGSRRYAYF. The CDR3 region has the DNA TGTGCCAGCAGCCACAACCTAGCGGGAGGGTCCAGGAGATACGCGTATTTT.

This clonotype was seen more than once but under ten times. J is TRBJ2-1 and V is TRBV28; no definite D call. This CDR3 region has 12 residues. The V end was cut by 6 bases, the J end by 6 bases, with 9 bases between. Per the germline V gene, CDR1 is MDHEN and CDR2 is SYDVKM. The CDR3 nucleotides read TGTGCCAGCAGACCACCTAGCAATGAGCAGTTCTTC. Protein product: CASRPPSNEQFF.

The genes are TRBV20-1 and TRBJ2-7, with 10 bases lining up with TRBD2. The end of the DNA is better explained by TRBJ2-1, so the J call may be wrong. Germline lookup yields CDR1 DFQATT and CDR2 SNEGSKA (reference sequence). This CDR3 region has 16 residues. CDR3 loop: CSARDPASGRSYEQFF. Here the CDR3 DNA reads TGCAGTGCTAGAGATCCGGCTAGCGGGAGAAGCTACGAGCAGTTCTTC.

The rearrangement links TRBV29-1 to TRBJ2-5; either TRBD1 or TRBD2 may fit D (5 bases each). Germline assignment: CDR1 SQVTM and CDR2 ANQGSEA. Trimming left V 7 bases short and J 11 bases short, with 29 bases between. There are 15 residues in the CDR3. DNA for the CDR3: TGCAGCGCCCATTCGCCCGGGGCACGTACGTGGGAGCAGTACTTC. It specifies CSAHSPGARTWEQYF.

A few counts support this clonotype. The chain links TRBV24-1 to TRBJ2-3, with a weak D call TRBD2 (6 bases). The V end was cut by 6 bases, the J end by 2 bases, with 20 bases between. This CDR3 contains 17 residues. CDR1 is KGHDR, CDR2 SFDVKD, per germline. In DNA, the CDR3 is TGTGCCACCAGTTCGCGGGGCGGGACCCATATCACAGATACGCAGTATTTT. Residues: CATSSRGGTHITDTQYF.

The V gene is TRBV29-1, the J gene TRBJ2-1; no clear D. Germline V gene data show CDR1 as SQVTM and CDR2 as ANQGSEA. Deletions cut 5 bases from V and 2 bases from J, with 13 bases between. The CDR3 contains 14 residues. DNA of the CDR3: TGCAGCGTTATCGTTAGCTTGGCCTACAATGAGCAGTTCTTC. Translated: CSVIVSLAYNEQFF.

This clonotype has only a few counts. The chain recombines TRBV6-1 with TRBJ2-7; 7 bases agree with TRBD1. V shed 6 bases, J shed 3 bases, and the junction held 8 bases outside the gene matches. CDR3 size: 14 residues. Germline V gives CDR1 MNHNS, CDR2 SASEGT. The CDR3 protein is CASRRQGRFYEQYF. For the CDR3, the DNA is TGTGCCAGCAGGAGACAGGGCCGATTCTACGAGCAGTACTTC.

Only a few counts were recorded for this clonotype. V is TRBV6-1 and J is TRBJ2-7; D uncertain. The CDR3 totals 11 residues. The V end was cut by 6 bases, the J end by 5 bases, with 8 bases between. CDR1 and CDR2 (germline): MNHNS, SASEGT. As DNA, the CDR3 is TGTGCCAGCAGGGGGATCCACGAGCAGTACTTC. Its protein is CASRGIHEQYF.

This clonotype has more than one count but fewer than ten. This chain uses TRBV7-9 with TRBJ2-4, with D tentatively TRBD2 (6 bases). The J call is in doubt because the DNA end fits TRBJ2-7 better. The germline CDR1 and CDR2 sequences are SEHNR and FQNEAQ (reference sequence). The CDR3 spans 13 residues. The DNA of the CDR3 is TGTGCCAGCAGCTTAGGTCCGGGACTCGAGCAGTACTTC. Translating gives CASSLGPGLEQYF.

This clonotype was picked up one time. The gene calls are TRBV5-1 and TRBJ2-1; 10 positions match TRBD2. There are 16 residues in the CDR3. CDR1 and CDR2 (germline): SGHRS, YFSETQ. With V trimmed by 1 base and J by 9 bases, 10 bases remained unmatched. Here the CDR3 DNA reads TGCGCCAGCAGCTTGCGGGCTAGCGGGAGTTTGGGTGAGCAGTTCTTC. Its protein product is CASSLRASGSLGEQFF. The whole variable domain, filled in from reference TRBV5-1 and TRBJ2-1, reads KAGVTQTPRYLIKTRGQQVTLSCSPISGHRSVSWYQQTPGQGLQFLFEYFSETQRNKGNFPGRFSGRQFSNSRSEMNVSTLELGDSALYLCASSLRASGSLGEQFFGPGTRLTVL.

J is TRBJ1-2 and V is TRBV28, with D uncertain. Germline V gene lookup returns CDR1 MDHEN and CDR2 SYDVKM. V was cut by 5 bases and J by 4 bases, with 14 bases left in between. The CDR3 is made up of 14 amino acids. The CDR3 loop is CASSRRRPTYGYTF. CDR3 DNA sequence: TGTGCCAGCAGTCGCCGGAGACCGACCTATGGCTACACCTTC.

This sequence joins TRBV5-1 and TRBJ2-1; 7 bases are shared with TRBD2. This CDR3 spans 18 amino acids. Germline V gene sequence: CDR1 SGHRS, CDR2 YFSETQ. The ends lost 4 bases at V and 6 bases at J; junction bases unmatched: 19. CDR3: CASSGRSLAAPRANEQFF. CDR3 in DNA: TGCGCCAGCAGCGGCCGGAGCCTAGCGGCCCCTAGGGCCAATGAGCAGTTCTTC.

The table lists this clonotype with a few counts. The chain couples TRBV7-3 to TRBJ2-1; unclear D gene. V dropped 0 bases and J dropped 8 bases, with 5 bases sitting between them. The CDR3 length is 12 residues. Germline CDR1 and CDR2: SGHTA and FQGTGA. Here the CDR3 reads CASSLTGYEQFF. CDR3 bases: TGTGCCAGCAGCTTAACGGGCTATGAGCAGTTCTTC.

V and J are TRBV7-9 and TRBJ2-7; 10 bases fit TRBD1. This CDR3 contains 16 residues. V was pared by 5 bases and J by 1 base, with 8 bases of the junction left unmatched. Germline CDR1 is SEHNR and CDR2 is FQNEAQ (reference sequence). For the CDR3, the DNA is TGTGCCAGCAGCGGACCCGGGACAGGGGTTTCCTACGAGCAGTACTTC. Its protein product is CASSGPGTGVSYEQYF.

The CDR3 protein is CASSPWGLDEQYF. In DNA, the CDR3 is TGCGCCAGCAGCCCCTGGGGGCTAGACGAGCAGTACTTC. The chain recombines TRBV4-1 with TRBJ2-7; TRBD1 might be the D (6 bases). V was shortened by 4 bases and J by 5 bases, with 12 bases between the two germline ends. The CDR3 extends over 13 amino acids. CDR1 is MGHRA, CDR2 YSYEKL, per germline.

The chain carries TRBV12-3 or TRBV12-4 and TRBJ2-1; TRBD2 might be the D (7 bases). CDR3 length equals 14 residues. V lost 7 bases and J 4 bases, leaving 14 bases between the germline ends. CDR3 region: CASTRGGAYNEQFF. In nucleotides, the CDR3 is TGTGCCAGCACAAGGGGGGGGGCTTACAATGAGCAGTTCTTC.

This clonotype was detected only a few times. The CDR3 spells CASSLGGQGAGYTF. As DNA, the CDR3 is TGTGCCAGCAGTTTAGGAGGACAGGGGGCTGGCTACACCTTC. This chain joins TRBV12-3 or TRBV12-4 and TRBJ1-2, with 11 nucleotides matching TRBD1. This CDR3 has 14 amino acids. Trimming took 1 base from V and 7 from J; bases not matched to a gene: 2.

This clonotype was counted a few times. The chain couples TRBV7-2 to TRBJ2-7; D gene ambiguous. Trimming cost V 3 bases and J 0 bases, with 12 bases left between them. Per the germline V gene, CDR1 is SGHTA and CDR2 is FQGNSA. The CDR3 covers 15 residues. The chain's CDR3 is CASSFLTALSYEQYF. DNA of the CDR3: TGTGCCAGCAGCTTCCTGACGGCCCTCTCCTACGAGCAGTACTTC.

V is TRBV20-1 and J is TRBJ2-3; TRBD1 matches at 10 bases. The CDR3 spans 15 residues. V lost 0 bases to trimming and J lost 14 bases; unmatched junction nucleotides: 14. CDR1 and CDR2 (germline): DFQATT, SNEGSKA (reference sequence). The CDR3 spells CSARDLDRGQRYAYF. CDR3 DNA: TGCAGTGCTAGAGACTTAGACAGGGGGCAAAGATACGCGTATTTT.

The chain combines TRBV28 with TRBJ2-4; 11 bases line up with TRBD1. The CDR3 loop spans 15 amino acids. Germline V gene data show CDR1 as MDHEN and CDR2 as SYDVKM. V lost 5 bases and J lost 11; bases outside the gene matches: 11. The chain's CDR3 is CASSQDRGRGTLQYF. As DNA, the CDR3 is TGTGCCAGCAGTCAGGACAGGGGGCGTGGAACCCTTCAGTACTTC.